This TCR beta chain was observed in a study of tumor and adjacent non-tumor tissue in lung cancer. Study-level findings and limits: Tumor TCR diversity, when higher, was linked to shorter survival.

The CDR3 contains 17 residues. The germline V gene encodes CDR1 SGHRS and CDR2 YFSETQ. Trimming cost V 4 bases and J 3 bases; bases outside gene matches: 15. Three rounds of nested PCR, following a modified ARM-PCR protocol, produced the TCRbeta library. MiXCR was run by TCRdb on the multiplex PCR reads, yielding one entry per CDR3 protein. The sample records tens of thousands of distinct CDR3 sequences, around 67% being singletons. Note on this clonotype: The antigen is undetermined.

RNA was extracted from bulk tissue without any cell sorting. Distant lung tissue was collected more than 3 cm away from the tumor edge. The chain carries TRBV5-1 and TRBJ2-7; 8 positions match TRBD2. Sequenced material: distant non-tumor lung tissue. This receptor was identified in a woman between 40 and 55 years old with non-small cell lung cancer. This CDR3 is CASSLRSSGAPSYEQYF. The CDR3 DNA reads TGCGCCAGCAGCCTCCGGAGTAGCGGGGCCCCTAGCTACGAGCAGTACTTC.